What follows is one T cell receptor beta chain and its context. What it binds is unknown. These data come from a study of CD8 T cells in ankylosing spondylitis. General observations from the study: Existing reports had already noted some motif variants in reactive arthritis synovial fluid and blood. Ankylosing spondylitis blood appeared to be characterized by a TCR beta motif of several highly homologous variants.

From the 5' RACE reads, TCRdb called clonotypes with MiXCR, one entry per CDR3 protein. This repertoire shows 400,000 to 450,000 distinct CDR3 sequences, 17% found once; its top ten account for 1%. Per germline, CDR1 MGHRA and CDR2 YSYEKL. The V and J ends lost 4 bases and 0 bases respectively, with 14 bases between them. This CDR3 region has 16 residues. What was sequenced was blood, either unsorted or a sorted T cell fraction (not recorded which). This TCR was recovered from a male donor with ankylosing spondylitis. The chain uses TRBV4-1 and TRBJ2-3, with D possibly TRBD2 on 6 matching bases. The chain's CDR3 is CASSPRGTPSTDTQYF. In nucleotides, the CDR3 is TGCGCCAGCAGCCCACGGGGGACCCCCAGCACAGATACGCAGTATTTT.